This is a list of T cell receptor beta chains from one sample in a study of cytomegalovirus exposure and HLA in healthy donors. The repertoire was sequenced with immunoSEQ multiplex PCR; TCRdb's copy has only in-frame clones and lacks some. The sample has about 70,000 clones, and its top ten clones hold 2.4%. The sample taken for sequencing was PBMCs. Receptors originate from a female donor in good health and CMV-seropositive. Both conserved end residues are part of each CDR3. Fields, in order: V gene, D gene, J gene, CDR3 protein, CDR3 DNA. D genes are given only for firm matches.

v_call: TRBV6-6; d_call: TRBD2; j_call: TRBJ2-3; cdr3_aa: CASSYPREGPTDTQYF; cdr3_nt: TGTGCCAGCAGTTATCCGCGGGAGGGGCCCACAGATACGCAGTATTTT
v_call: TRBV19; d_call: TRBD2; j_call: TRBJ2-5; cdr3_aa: CASSIRAGWETQYF; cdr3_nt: TGTGCCAGTAGTATCCGAGCGGGGTGGGAGACCCAGTACTTC
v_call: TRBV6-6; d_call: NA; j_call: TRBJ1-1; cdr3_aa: CASTRGNTEAFF; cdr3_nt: TGTGCCAGCACCCGAGGGAACACTGAAGCTTTCTTT
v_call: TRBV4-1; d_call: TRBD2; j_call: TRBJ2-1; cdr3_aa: CASSQLAGGAYNEQFF; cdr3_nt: TGCGCCAGCAGCCAGTTAGCGGGGGGAGCCTACAATGAGCAGTTCTTC
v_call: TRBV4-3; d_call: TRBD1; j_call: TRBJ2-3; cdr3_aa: CASSLGQDRTDTQYF; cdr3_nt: TGCGCCAGCAGCCTCGGACAGGATCGCACAGATACGCAGTATTTT
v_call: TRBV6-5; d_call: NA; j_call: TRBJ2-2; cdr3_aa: CASSYRQPFDGGELFF; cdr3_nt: TGTGCCAGCAGTTATCGACAGCCCTTCGATGGCGGGGAGCTGTTTTTT
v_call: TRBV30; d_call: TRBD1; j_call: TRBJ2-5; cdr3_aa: CAWIRTGATSTETQYF; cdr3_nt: TGTGCCTGGATCAGGACAGGGGCGACCTCAACAGAGACCCAGTACTTC
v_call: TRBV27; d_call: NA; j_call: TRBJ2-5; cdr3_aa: CASSLPHRRQETQYF; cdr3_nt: TGTGCCAGCAGTTTACCCCACAGGCGCCAAGAGACCCAGTACTTC
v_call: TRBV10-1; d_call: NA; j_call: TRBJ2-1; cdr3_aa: CASRAYWRGRANEQFF; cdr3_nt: TGCGCCAGCAGAGCCTATTGGCGGGGGCGGGCCAATGAGCAGTTCTTC
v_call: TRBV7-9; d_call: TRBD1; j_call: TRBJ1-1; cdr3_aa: CASTQGQEAFF; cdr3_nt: TGTGCCAGCACCCAGGGACAGGAAGCTTTCTTT
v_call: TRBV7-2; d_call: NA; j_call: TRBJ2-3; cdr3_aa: CASSPQSLGTDTQYF; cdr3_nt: TGTGCCAGCAGCCCCCAGTCCCTAGGAACAGATACGCAGTATTTT
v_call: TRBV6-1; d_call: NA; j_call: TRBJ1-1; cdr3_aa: CAAPGGPTEAFF; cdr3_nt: TGTGCCGCGCCCGGTGGGCCCACTGAAGCTTTCTTT
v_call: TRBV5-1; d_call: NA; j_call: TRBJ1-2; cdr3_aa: CASSLIGGPDGYTF; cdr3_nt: TGCGCCAGCAGCTTGATAGGCGGTCCGGATGGCTACACCTTC
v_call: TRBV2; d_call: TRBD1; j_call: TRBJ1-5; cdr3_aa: CASSGTGQGVPQPQHF; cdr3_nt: TGTGCCAGCAGCGGTACGGGTCAGGGGGTTCCACAGCCCCAGCATTTT
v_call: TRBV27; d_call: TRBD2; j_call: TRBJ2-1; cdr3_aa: CASKAGLAGHNEQFF; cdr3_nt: TGTGCCAGCAAGGCGGGACTAGCGGGACACAATGAGCAGTTCTTC
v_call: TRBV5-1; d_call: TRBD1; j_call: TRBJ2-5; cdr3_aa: CASSSYRAGGETQYF; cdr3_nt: TGCGCCAGCAGCTCGTACAGGGCAGGGGGTGAGACCCAGTACTTC
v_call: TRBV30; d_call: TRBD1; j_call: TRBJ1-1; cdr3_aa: CAWSVGLGRGSTFYTEAFF; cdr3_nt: TGTGCCTGGAGTGTAGGGCTAGGCAGGGGGTCAACTTTTTACACTGAAGCTTTCTTT
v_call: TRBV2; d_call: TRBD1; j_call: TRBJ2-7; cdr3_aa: CASSPRDSKDF; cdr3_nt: TGTGCCAGCAGCCCCCGGGACAGTAAGGACTTC
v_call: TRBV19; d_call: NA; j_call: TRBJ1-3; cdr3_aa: CASSHPGNTIYF; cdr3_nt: TGTGCCAGTAGCCATCCTGGAAACACCATATATTTT
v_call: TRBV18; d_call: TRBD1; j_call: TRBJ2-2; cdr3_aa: CASSPQGDSTGELFF; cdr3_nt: TGTGCCAGCTCACCTCAGGGGGACAGCACCGGGGAGCTGTTTTTT
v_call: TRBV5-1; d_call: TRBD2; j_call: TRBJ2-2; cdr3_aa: CASSLPSGRQNTGELFF; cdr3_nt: TGCGCCAGCAGTTTACCCAGCGGGAGGCAGAACACCGGGGAGCTGTTTTTT
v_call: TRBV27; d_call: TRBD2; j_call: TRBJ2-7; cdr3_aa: CASSPPGGGVNEQYF; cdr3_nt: TGTGCCAGCAGTCCACCGGGAGGAGGGGTCAACGAGCAGTACTTC
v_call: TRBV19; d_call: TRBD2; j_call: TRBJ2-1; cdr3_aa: CATWTRGETNEQFF; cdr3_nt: TGTGCCACCTGGACTAGAGGGGAAACCAATGAGCAGTTCTTC
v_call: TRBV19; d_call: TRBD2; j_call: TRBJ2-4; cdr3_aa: CASSIGGSRNIQYF; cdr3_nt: TGTGCCAGTAGTATAGGCGGGAGTAGAAACATTCAGTACTTC
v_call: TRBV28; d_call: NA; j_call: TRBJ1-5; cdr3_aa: CASRPYRDSNQPQHF; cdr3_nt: TGTGCCAGCAGACCCTACAGGGATAGCAATCAGCCCCAGCATTTT
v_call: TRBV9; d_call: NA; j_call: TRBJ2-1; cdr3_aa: CASSPTYNEQFF; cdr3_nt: TGTGCCAGCAGCCCTACCTACAATGAGCAGTTCTTC
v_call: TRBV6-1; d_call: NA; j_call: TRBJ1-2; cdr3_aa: CASSDMYYTF; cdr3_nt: TGTGCCAGCAGTGATATGTACTACACCTTC
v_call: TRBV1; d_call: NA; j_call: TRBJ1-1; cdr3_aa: CTSSQETLWVGETEAFF; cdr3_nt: TGCACCAGCAGCCAAGAAACATTGTGGGTTGGGGAGACTGAAGCTTTCTTT
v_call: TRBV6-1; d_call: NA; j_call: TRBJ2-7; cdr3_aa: CASSNSGQHSYEQYF; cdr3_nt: TGTGCCAGCAGTAATAGTGGGCAGCACTCCTACGAGCAGTACTTC
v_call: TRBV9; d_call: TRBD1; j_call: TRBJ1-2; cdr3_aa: CASSAGGTGVFRYGYTF; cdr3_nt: TGTGCCAGCAGCGCGGGGGGGACAGGGGTATTTCGCTATGGCTACACCTTC
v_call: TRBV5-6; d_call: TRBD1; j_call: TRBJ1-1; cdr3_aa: CASSLVDRMNTEAFF; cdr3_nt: TGTGCCAGCAGCTTGGTGGACAGGATGAACACTGAAGCTTTCTTT
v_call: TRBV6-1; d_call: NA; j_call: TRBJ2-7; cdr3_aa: CASSEPGYEQYF; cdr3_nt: TGTGCCAGCAGTGAACCCGGTTACGAGCAGTACTTC
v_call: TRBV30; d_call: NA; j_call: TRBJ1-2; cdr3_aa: CAWSVPGAMGYGYTF; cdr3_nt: TGTGCCTGGAGTGTACCAGGGGCGATGGGGTATGGCTACACCTTC
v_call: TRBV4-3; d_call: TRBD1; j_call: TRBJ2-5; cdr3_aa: CASSQSPGQSQETQYF; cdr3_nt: TGCGCCAGCAGCCAGTCTCCGGGACAGTCTCAAGAGACCCAGTACTTC
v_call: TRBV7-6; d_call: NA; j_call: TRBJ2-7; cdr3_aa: CASSLDTGLIYEQYF; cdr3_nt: TGTGCCAGCAGCTTAGATACAGGCCTTATCTACGAGCAGTACTTC
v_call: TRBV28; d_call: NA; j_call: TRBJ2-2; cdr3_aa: CASSPRGNTGELFF; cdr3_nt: TGTGCCAGCAGCCCGAGAGGGAACACCGGGGAGCTGTTTTTT
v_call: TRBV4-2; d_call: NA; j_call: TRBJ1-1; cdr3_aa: CASSQGRQDEAFF; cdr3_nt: TGTGCCAGCAGCCAAGGGAGACAGGATGAAGCTTTCTTT
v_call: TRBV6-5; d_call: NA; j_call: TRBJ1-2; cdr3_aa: CASSNPGIYGYTF; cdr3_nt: TGTGCCAGCAGTAACCCAGGGATCTATGGCTACACCTTC
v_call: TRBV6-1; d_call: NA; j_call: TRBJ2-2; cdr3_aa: CASSEARGNTGELFF; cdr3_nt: TGTGCCAGCAGTGAAGCGCGGGGGAACACCGGGGAGCTGTTTTTT
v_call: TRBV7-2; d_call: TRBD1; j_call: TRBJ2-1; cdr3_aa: CASSFSTGNNEQFF; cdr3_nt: TGTGCCAGCAGCTTCTCGACAGGGAACAATGAGCAGTTCTTC
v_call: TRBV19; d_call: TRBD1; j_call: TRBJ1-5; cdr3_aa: CASSMGMRTGNQPQHF; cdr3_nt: TGTGCCAGTAGTATGGGGATGAGGACAGGGAATCAGCCCCAGCATTTT
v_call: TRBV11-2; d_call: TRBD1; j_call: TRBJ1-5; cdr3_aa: CASSPGTGKNQPQHF; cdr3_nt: TGTGCCAGCAGCCCGGGGACAGGGAAAAATCAGCCCCAGCATTTT